One sample yielded the 2 T cell receptor beta chains listed below, sequenced in a study of PD-1 blockade in classical Hodgkin lymphoma. Using immunoSEQ multiplex PCR, the repertoire was profiled, and TCRdb retains in-frame clones only, with some absent. The table records 35,000 to 40,000 clones, 70% to 90% of them present only once. After autologous stem cell transplantation all patients relapsed, and prior brentuximab vedotin exposure differed between cohorts. The source was peripheral blood mononuclear cells (PBMCs), collected before the second cycle of nivolumab. The receptor set was obtained from a human donor with classical Hodgkin lymphoma.

This chain connects TRBV2 to TRBJ2-7, with TRBD1 matching over 7 bases. Looked up from germline, CDR1 is SNHLY and CDR2 is FYNNEI. J gave up 2 bases and V 6 bases, and 7 bases lay outside the gene matches. The CDR3 runs to 14 residues. CDR3 protein: CASRLEGAPYEQYF. The CDR3 coding sequence is TGTGCCAGCAGGCTAGAGGGGGCTCCCTACGAGCAGTACTTC.

This rearrangement joins TRBV7-6 to TRBJ2-1; perhaps TRBD2 as D (7 bases). Trimming pared 1 base from V and 0 bases from J, leaving 13 bases between. Germline V lookup: CDR1 SGHVS, CDR2 FNYEAQ. The CDR3 sequence is 17 residues long. The CDR3 here is CASSLVGGGHSYNEQFF. DNA of the CDR3: TGTGCCAGCAGCTTAGTAGGGGGGGGGCACTCCTACAATGAGCAGTTCTTC.